The rows below give T cell receptor beta chains drawn from one sample of a study of cytomegalovirus exposure and HLA in healthy donors. Libraries were prepared by immunoSEQ multiplex PCR; TCRdb keeps only in-frame clonotypes and omits some of them. The sample yields approximately 82,000 clones, 85% to 95% seen once. The sequenced sample was PBMCs. The receptors shown here come from a man aged 18 to 30 in good health and CMV-seronegative. Both conserved end residues are part of each CDR3. D genes are given only for firm matches. A row's size may be missing; if present it is once, few, many or a size class.

>.|TRBV30|.|TRBJ1-5
TGTGCCTGGAGTGTACGGAGGGGAGCACAGCCCCAGCATTTT
CAWSVRRGAQPQHF
>.|TRBV6-6|.|TRBJ2-1
TGTGCCAGCAGTTTAGCGGTTTCCTACAATGAGCAGTTCTTC
CASSLAVSYNEQFF
>.|TRBV5-4|.|TRBJ2-4
TGTGCCAGCAGCTTAGGTTCTGAGGTAGCCAAAAACATTCAGTACTTC
CASSLGSEVAKNIQYF
>.|TRBV30|.|TRBJ1-6
TGTGCCTGGAGTGTTCGGGATACCCTAAATTCACCCCTCCACTTT
CAWSVRDTLNSPLHF
>.|TRBV19|.|TRBJ1-2
TGTGCCAGTAGGTTAGCCTCTAACTATGGCTACACCTTC
CASRLASNYGYTF
>TRBD2|TRBV6-8|.|TRBJ2-7
TGTGCCAGCAGTGTCCGACTAGCGGGAGCGGACGAGCAGTACTTC
CASSVRLAGADEQYF
>TRBD1|TRBV9|.|TRBJ1-1
TGTGCCAGCAGCGCTCAGGGGGCGAAGAACACTGAAGCTTTCTTT
CASSAQGAKNTEAFF
>TRBD1|TRBV5-1|.|TRBJ1-2
TGCGCCAGCAGCTGGGCGGGACAGGGGACCTATGGCTACACCTTC
CASSWAGQGTYGYTF
>TRBD1|TRBV7-8|.|TRBJ2-7
TGTGCCAGCAGCTTAGCGGACAGGGGAGGGTTCTACGAGCAGTACTTC
CASSLADRGGFYEQYF
>.|TRBV7-2|.|TRBJ1-3
TGTGCCAGCAGCTTACAGGGGCAGGGAAACACCATATATTTT
CASSLQGQGNTIYF
>.|TRBV7-9|few|TRBJ1-1
TGTGCCAGCAGCTTCAGACAGTCGTATGAAGCTTTCTTT
CASSFRQSYEAFF
>.|TRBV2|.|TRBJ1-1
TGTGCCAGCACCACCCCTGAGGGTTATAGGGAAGCTTTCTTT
CASTTPEGYREAFF
>TRBD1|TRBV5-4|.|TRBJ2-7
TGTGCCAGCAGCCGGGGACAGGGGTTTGGCGAGCAGTACTTC
CASSRGQGFGEQYF
>.|TRBV27|.|TRBJ2-7
TGTGCCAGCAGTTTATCGCCGGACAGTAACTACGAGCAGTACTTC
CASSLSPDSNYEQYF
>.|TRBV2|.|TRBJ2-7
TGTGCCAGCAACTCACAGGGCTTTTCCTACGAGCAGTACTTC
CASNSQGFSYEQYF
>TRBD1|TRBV6-1|.|TRBJ1-4
TGTGCCAGCAAAAAGACCGGGACAGTTAATGAAAAACTGTTTTTT
CASKKTGTVNEKLFF
>TRBD1|TRBV2|.|TRBJ2-7
TGTGCCAGCAGCCCGGGGACAGGTTACTACGAGCAGTACTTC
CASSPGTGYYEQYF
>TRBD2|TRBV28|.|TRBJ2-1
TGTGCCAGCAGTTCCCCCCCGGGAGGTGGGGATGAGCAGTTCTTC
CASSSPPGGGDEQFF
>TRBD2|TRBV19|once|TRBJ2-1
TGTGCCAGTAGTTCGTTTGCGGGGGGGTTCTACAATGAGCAGTTCTTC
CASSSFAGGFYNEQFF
>TRBD1|TRBV18|.|TRBJ2-7
TGTGCCAGCTCACTGGGGACAGGGTCCCCTCTCGAGCAGTACTTC
CASSLGTGSPLEQYF
>TRBD2|TRBV5-1|once|TRBJ2-1
TGCGCCAGCGGGATATTAGCGGGAGGGACCAATGAGCAGTTCTTC
CASGILAGGTNEQFF
>.|TRBV30|.|TRBJ2-7
TGTGCCTGGAGTGATGCTGGACTAAGCTTGGCGGAGTACTTC
CAWSDAGLSLAEYF
>TRBD2|TRBV2|.|TRBJ2-5
TGTGCCAGCACCTCAGCGGGAGGCGCGGGGACCCAGTACTTC
CASTSAGGAGTQYF
>.|TRBV19|.|TRBJ1-2
TGTGCCAGTAGCCCCCAGACATATGGCTACACCTTC
CASSPQTYGYTF
>TRBD1|TRBV28|.|TRBJ2-2
TGTGCCAGCGGATCAGGGGGCGTCGGCACCGGGGAGCTGTTTTTT
CASGSGGVGTGELFF
>.|TRBV19|.|TRBJ1-4
TGTGCCAGTAGTATTTCCCGTGAAAAACTGTTTTTT
CASSISREKLFF
>.|TRBV11-2|.|TRBJ1-1
TGTGCCAGCAGCTTACTTGGAGGTGACACTGAAGCTTTCTTT
CASSLLGGDTEAFF
>.|TRBV6-4|.|TRBJ2-1
TGTGCCAGCAGTGACGGCCCAGGGGGGTACAATGAGCAGTTCTTC
CASSDGPGGYNEQFF
>TRBD1|TRBV30|.|TRBJ1-1
TGTGCCTGGAAATTTGCCGGGACAGGGGGCATTGAAACTGAAGCTTTCTTT
CAWKFAGTGGIETEAFF
>.|TRBV5-1|once|TRBJ1-5
TGCGCCAAAAGACAGGCTAATAGCAATCAGCCCCAGCATTTT
CAKRQANSNQPQHF
>.|TRBV7-9|.|TRBJ1-3
TGTGCCAGCAGCTCAACCTTGAGCTCTGGAAACACCATATATTTT
CASSSTLSSGNTIYF
>TRBD1|TRBV28|once|TRBJ1-2
TGTGCCAGCAGTTCATACAGGGGGCGAGGATCTAACTATGGCTACACCTTC
CASSSYRGRGSNYGYTF
>TRBD1|TRBV6-6|.|TRBJ1-6
TGTGCCAGCACCGAGGGACAGGGGTTTAATTCACCCCTCCACTTT
CASTEGQGFNSPLHF
>.|TRBV27|.|TRBJ2-7
TGTGCCAGCAGACCCCAACCGGTAGCTAATTACGAGCAGTACTTC
CASRPQPVANYEQYF
>.|TRBV2|once|TRBJ2-7
TGTGCCAGCAGTGAACTCTCGGGGGGCAAATCCTACGAGCAGTACTTC
CASSELSGGKSYEQYF
>.|TRBV2|.|TRBJ2-1
TGTGCCAGCAGTCCGGACTATTACAATGAGCAGTTCTTC
CASSPDYYNEQFF
>.|TRBV11-2|.|TRBJ2-7
TGTGCCAGCTCACTCGGGGGTAGGTCTTACGAGCAGTACTTC
CASSLGGRSYEQYF